A single sample is the source of the 27 T cell receptor beta chains below, sequenced in a study of blood T cell repertoires in COVID-19. Libraries were prepared by immunoSEQ multiplex PCR; TCRdb keeps only in-frame clonotypes and omits some of them. This table holds some 190,000 clones, 65% to 85% found once. The sequenced sample was PBMCs or T cells enriched from blood (not recorded which). The receptors here all came from a woman under 40 who had been exposed to COVID-19.

The genes are TRBV29-1 and TRBJ1-2, with D maybe TRBD1 (6 bases). Germline CDR1 reads SQVTM; CDR2 reads ANQGSEA. CDR3 length: 16 residues. The V gene lost 0 bases and the J gene lost 4 bases, with 18 bases spanning the gap. The CDR3 is CSVEDMVGTLIYGYTF. The CDR3, as DNA: TGCAGCGTTGAAGATATGGTTGGGACACTGATCTATGGCTACACCTTC.

The V gene is TRBV30, the J gene TRBJ2-1; D is perhaps TRBD2 (6 bases). CDR3 length equals 13 residues. The V end lost 7 bases, the J end lost 7 bases, and 17 bases lay between the germline ends. Germline CDR1 reads GTSNPN; CDR2 reads SVGIG (reference sequence). The CDR3 DNA follows: TGTGCCTACCTGGCGGGGAAGATTAATGAGCAGTTCTTC. Translating gives CAYLAGKINEQFF.

The genes are TRBV9 and TRBJ2-7, with 7 bases lining up with TRBD1. The CDR3 covers 14 residues. Germline lookup yields CDR1 SGDLS and CDR2 YYNGEE. The ends lost 4 bases at V and 2 bases at J; junction bases unmatched: 6. CDR3 in DNA: TGTGCCAGCAGCCTACAGGGGCCTCCCTACGAGCAGTACTTC. It translates to CASSLQGPPYEQYF.

The rearrangement links TRBV19 to TRBJ1-5; the D is unclear. This CDR3 is built from 14 residues. From germline, CDR1 is LNHDA and CDR2 SQIVND (reference sequence). The V gene lost 5 bases and the J gene lost 4 bases, with 12 bases spanning the gap. This CDR3 is CASSEGGGNQPQHF. CDR3 nucleotide sequence: TGTGCCAGTAGTGAGGGAGGTGGGAATCAGCCCCAGCATTTT.

This chain joins TRBV4-1 and TRBJ2-7; 7 bases line up with TRBD1. V lost 1 base and J lost 2; bases outside the gene matches: 2. The CDR3 loop spans 14 amino acids. Germline assignment: CDR1 MGHRA and CDR2 YSYEKL. In nucleotides, the CDR3 is TGCGCCAGCAGCCAAGTTCAGGGGGCCTACGAGCAGTACTTC. This codes for CASSQVQGAYEQYF.

The chain links TRBV19 to TRBJ1-3, with 8 bases that match TRBD1. This CDR3 is built from 14 residues. Germline V CDR1 and CDR2: LNHDA, SQIVND (reference sequence). Trimming took 9 bases from V and 2 from J; bases not matched to a gene: 6. DNA of the CDR3: TGTGCCAGCTCATTGGGACAGGCTGGAAACACCATATATTTT. Protein sequence: CASSLGQAGNTIYF.

For the CDR3, the DNA is TGTGCCAGCAGTTACTCGATTGCTAGCGGGGATCACCAAGAGACCCAGTACTTC. It translates to CASSYSIASGDHQETQYF. The rearrangement uses TRBV6-2 or TRBV6-3 and TRBJ2-5; 9 bases fit TRBD2. J was trimmed by 0 bases and V by 0 bases; bases with no gene match: 8. Germline V gene lookup returns CDR1 MNHEY and CDR2 SVGEGT. The CDR3 sequence is 18 residues long.

As DNA, the CDR3 is TGTGCCAGCAAACGGTCTAGCGGGGGTTCAGATACGCAGTATTTT. Translating gives CASKRSSGGSDTQYF. This rearrangement joins TRBV2 to TRBJ2-3, with 10 bases matching TRBD2. V trimming: 7 bases; J trimming: 4 bases; junction bases outside the gene matches: 8. CDR3 length: 15 residues. The V gene's germline CDR1 is SNHLY and CDR2 FYNNEI.

The chain uses TRBV10-1 and TRBJ2-3, with D unresolved. CDR1 and CDR2 from the germline V gene are WNHNN and SYGVQD (reference sequence). Trimming left V 4 bases short and J 0 bases short, with 8 bases between. The CDR3 is 14 residues long. The CDR3 DNA reads TGCGCCAGCAGTGCGACACCTAGCACAGATACGCAGTATTTT. Its protein is CASSATPSTDTQYF.

The rearrangement links TRBV7-2 to TRBJ2-5; D is ambiguous. Trimming cost V 2 bases and J 11 bases, with 18 bases left between them. The length of the CDR3 is 14 residues. Germline lookup yields CDR1 SGHTA and CDR2 FQGNSA. The chain's CDR3 is CASSLYNNPRAQYF. The CDR3 nucleotides read TGTGCCAGCAGCTTATACAACAATCCCCGTGCACAGTACTTC.

This clone was seen a single time. V and J are TRBV7-6 and TRBJ2-5; possibly TRBD1 for D (6 bases). The CDR3 covers 14 residues. Germline V gene sequence: CDR1 SGHVS, CDR2 FNYEAQ. V shed 4 bases and J shed 1 base, with 10 bases lying between them. The CDR3 protein is CASSSTGAQETQYF. The CDR3 region has the DNA TGTGCCAGCAGCTCGACAGGTGCCCAAGAGACCCAGTACTTC.

The gene calls are TRBV10-1 and TRBJ2-7; 7 bases are a match to TRBD2. CDR3 length: 15 residues. Per germline, CDR1 WNHNN and CDR2 SYGVQD (reference sequence). V was clipped by 0 bases and J by 6 bases; unmatched bases: 8. The CDR3 bases are TGCGCCAGCAGTGAGTCCCCCGCGGGGGTCTCCGAGCAGTACTTC. This encodes CASSESPAGVSEQYF.

The chain has TRBV4-1 and TRBJ2-7; no reliable D call. V lost 0 bases and J lost 2, with 14 bases in between. This CDR3 region has 16 residues. The germline gives CDR1 MGHRA, CDR2 YSYEKL. The CDR3 protein is CASSQDPRLHPYEQYF. CDR3 bases: TGCGCCAGCAGCCAAGATCCCAGGCTTCATCCCTACGAGCAGTACTTC.

This rearrangement joins TRBV4-1 to TRBJ1-1; weak D call: TRBD1 (6 bases). The CDR3 loop spans 14 amino acids. The germline V gene encodes CDR1 MGHRA and CDR2 YSYEKL. The germline V and J ends were trimmed by 1 base and 2 bases, with 8 bases remaining between them. The CDR3 nucleotides read TGCGCCAGCAGCCAAGTAGGGACAAACACTGAAGCTTTCTTT. Translating gives CASSQVGTNTEAFF.

The chain is built from TRBV27 and TRBJ1-5; 7 bases fit TRBD1. Germline V gene data show CDR1 as MNHEY and CDR2 as SMNVEV (reference sequence). With 3 bases clipped from V and 4 bases from J, the junction kept 6 bases outside the gene matches. This CDR3 has 15 residues. The CDR3 spells CASSFRGTANQPQHF. DNA for the CDR3: TGTGCCAGCAGTTTTCGTGGGACAGCAAATCAGCCCCAGCATTTT.

The chain joins TRBV6-5 to TRBJ2-7; D is ambiguous. Looked up from germline, CDR1 is MNHEY and CDR2 is SVGAGI. Trimming cost V 7 bases and J 1 base, with 11 bases left between them. This CDR3 spans 13 amino acids. The CDR3 DNA reads TGTGCCAGCAACCCGACTGAATCCTACGAGCAGTACTTC. This translates into CASNPTESYEQYF.

The chain links TRBV27 to TRBJ2-1; D perhaps matches TRBD1 (5 bases). Germline assignment: CDR1 MNHEY and CDR2 SMNVEV (reference sequence). V lost 5 bases and J lost 8, with 22 bases in between. The CDR3 runs 16 residues. This CDR3 reads CASSRSQGFLVDEQFF. The CDR3 bases are TGTGCCAGCAGTCGATCCCAGGGTTTTTTGGTCGATGAGCAGTTCTTC.

Comment on this clone: The same CDR3 can be traced to other DNA sequences in this sample. The rearrangement joins TRBV19 to TRBJ1-5, with a possible D match to TRBD1 (5 bases). The CDR3 is made up of 16 amino acids. Germline CDR1 reads LNHDA; CDR2 reads SQIVND (reference sequence). V was trimmed by 7 bases and J by 6 bases, leaving 22 bases between them. The CDR3 bases are TGTGCCAGTACCGAAACGGGAGGGGCGGGGGGTCAGCCCCAGCATTTT. Residues: CASTETGGAGGQPQHF.

V is TRBV5-1 and J is TRBJ1-3; possibly TRBD1 for D (5 bases). The germline V and J ends were trimmed by 4 bases and 0 bases, with 14 bases remaining between them. Germline loops: CDR1 SGHRS, CDR2 YFSETQ. This CDR3 is 16 amino acids long. CDR3 sequence (DNA): TGCGCCAGCAGCAGCACGGGACTGTCCTCTGGAAACACCATATATTTT. Its translation: CASSSTGLSSGNTIYF. The full variable domain, with the rest looked up from reference TRBV5-1 and TRBJ1-3, is KAGVTQTPRYLIKTRGQQVTLSCSPISGHRSVSWYQQTPGQGLQFLFEYFSETQRNKGNFPGRFSGRQFSNSRSEMNVSTLELGDSALYLCASSSTGLSSGNTIYFGEGSWLTVV.

This chain connects TRBV9 to TRBJ2-5; D is uncertain. Germline values: CDR1 SGDLS, CDR2 YYNGEE. The V end lost 3 bases, the J end lost 2 bases, and 5 bases lay between the germline ends. The CDR3 runs to 12 residues. CDR3 nucleotide sequence: TGTGCCAGCAGCGGAGATCAAGAGACCCAGTACTTC. It translates to CASSGDQETQYF.

The V and J genes are TRBV12-1 and TRBJ1-3. TRBV12-1 is noted as a pseudogene. The CDR3 is 15 amino acids. The CDR3 spells CASSPPGTGARPRYF. The CDR3 DNA sequence: TGTGCCAGCAGCCCACCCGGGACTGGGGCTCGCCCGAGATATTTT.

This rearrangement joins TRBV11-2 to TRBJ2-2; 11 nucleotides agree with TRBD1. The CDR3 runs to 18 residues. Germline CDR1 is SGHAT and CDR2 is FQNNGV. The V gene end was trimmed by 5 bases and the J gene end by 5 bases; junction bases not matched to a gene: 13. CDR3 bases: TGTGCCAGCAGCCCCCAGCCGGGACAGGGGGTCGGGACCGGGGAGCTGTTTTTT. Its protein is CASSPQPGQGVGTGELFF.

This clone was recorded once. The chain recombines TRBV3-1 (or the pseudogene TRBV3-2) with TRBJ1-1; D is possibly TRBD1 (6 bases). V gave up 0 bases and J gave up 6 bases, with 14 bases separating them. There are 15 residues in the CDR3. CDR1 and CDR2 from the germline V gene are LGHDT and YNNKEL (reference sequence). The chain's CDR3 is CASSQEGTGTAEAFF. The DNA of the CDR3 is TGTGCCAGCAGCCAAGAAGGTACAGGGACGGCTGAAGCTTTCTTT.

The rearrangement links TRBV5-6 to TRBJ2-1, with 8 bases lining up with TRBD1. Per germline, CDR1 SGHDT and CDR2 YYEEEE. J gave up 6 bases and V 9 bases, and 14 bases lay outside the gene matches. The CDR3 is 15 residues long. In nucleotides, the CDR3 is TGTGCCACCGCCGGGCCGGACAGGGTGGGCAATGAGCAGTTCTTC. This gives the protein CATAGPDRVGNEQFF.

This chain joins TRBV5-1 and TRBJ1-5; D is possibly TRBD1 (5 bases). CDR1 SGHRS and CDR2 YFSETQ come from the germline V gene. V was clipped by 7 bases and J by 7 bases, with 21 bases between them. The CDR3 runs to 15 residues. Here the CDR3 reads CASSPTGGAEQPQHF. The CDR3 coding sequence is TGCGCCAGCTCCCCCACCGGTGGGGCGGAGCAGCCCCAGCATTTT. Full variable domain (rest looked up from reference TRBV5-1 and TRBJ1-5): KAGVTQTPRYLIKTRGQQVTLSCSPISGHRSVSWYQQTPGQGLQFLFEYFSETQRNKGNFPGRFSGRQFSNSRSEMNVSTLELGDSALYLCASSPTGGAEQPQHFGDGTRLSIL.

The genes are TRBV4-1 and TRBJ2-1; 7 positions agree with TRBD1. Germline assignment: CDR1 MGHRA and CDR2 YSYEKL. Germline trimming cut 1 base from V and 3 bases from J; bases unmatched to any gene: 6. The CDR3 contains 16 residues. CDR3 in amino acids: CASSQVEQGVYNEQFF. CDR3 bases: TGCGCCAGCAGCCAAGTCGAGCAGGGGGTCTACAATGAGCAGTTCTTC.

The genes are TRBV29-1 and TRBJ1-4, with TRBD1 identical over 8 bases. This CDR3 contains 14 residues. The ends lost 4 bases at V and 7 bases at J; junction bases unmatched: 8. Germline V CDR1 and CDR2: SQVTM, ANQGSEA. As DNA, the CDR3 is TGCAGCGTTGTTTGGACAGGGACCGGTGAAAAACTGTTTTTT. Translated, it gives CSVVWTGTGEKLFF.